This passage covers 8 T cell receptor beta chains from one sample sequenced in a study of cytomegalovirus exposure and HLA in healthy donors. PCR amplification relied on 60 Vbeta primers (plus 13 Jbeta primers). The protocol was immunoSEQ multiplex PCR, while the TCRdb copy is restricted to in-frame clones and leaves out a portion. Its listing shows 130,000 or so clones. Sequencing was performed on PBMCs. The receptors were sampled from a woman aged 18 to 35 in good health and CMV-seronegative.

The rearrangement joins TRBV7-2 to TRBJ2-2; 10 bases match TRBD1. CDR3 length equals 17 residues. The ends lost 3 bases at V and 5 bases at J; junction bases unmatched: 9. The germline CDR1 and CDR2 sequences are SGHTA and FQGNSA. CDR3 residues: CASSFTPGTGVTGELFF. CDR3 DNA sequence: TGTGCCAGCAGCTTTACTCCCGGGACAGGGGTAACCGGGGAGCTGTTTTTT.

The CDR3 is CAISEQGQEKLFF. The CDR3 nucleotides are TGTGCCATCAGTGAGCAGGGGCAGGAAAAACTGTTTTTT. The chain couples TRBV10-3 to TRBJ1-4, with D possibly TRBD1 on 6 matching bases. V lost 2 bases and J 8 bases, leaving 9 bases between the germline ends. Germline CDR1 is ENHRY and CDR2 is SYGVKD. This CDR3 contains 13 residues.

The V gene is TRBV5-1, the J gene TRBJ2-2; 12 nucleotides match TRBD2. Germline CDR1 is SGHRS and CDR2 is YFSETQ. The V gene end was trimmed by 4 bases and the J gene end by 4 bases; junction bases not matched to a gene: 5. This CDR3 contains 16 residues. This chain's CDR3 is CASSETSGSPTGELFF. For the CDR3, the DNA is TGCGCCAGCAGCGAGACTAGCGGGAGCCCCACCGGGGAGCTGTTTTTT.

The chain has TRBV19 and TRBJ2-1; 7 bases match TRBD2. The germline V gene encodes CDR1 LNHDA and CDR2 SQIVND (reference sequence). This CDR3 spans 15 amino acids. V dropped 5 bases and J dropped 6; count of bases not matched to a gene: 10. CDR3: CASSSHAGGGNEQFF. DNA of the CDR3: TGTGCCAGTAGTTCTCACGCTGGGGGGGGCAATGAGCAGTTCTTC.

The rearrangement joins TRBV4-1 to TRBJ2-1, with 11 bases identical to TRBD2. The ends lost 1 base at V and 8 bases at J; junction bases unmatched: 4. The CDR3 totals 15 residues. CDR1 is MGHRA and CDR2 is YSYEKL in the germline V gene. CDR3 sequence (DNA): TGCGCCAGCAGCCAAGTTAGCGGGAGGGTGGATGAGCAGTTCTTC. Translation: CASSQVSGRVDEQFF.

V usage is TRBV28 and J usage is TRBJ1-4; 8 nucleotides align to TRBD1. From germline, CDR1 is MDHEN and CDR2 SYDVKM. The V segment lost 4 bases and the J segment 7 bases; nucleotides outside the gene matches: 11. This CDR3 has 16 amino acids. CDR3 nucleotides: TGTGCCAGCAGTTCAGATCAGGGGGCTGTAGGTGAAAAACTGTTTTTT. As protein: CASSSDQGAVGEKLFF.

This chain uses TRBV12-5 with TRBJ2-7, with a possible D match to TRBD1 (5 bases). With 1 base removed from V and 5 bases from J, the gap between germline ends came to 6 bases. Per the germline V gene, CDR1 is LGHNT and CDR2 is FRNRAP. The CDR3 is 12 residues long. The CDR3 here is CASGLARDEQYF. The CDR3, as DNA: TGTGCTAGTGGTTTGGCCAGGGACGAGCAGTACTTC.

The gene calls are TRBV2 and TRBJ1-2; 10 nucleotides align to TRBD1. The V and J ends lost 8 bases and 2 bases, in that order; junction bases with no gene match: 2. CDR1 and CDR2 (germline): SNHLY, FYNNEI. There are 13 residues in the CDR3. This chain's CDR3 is CASRQGANYGYTF. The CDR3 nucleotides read TGTGCCAGCCGACAGGGGGCGAACTATGGCTACACCTTC.